This TCR beta chain originates from a study of T-cell reconstitution after alpha-beta-depleted transplantation in children. CDR3 length equals 11 residues. The V gene lost 5 bases and the J gene lost 6 bases, with 7 bases spanning the gap. Researchers prepared the TCRbeta library using unique molecular identifiers, the study reports. TCRdb re-analysed the PCR reads in MiXCR, keeping a single row per CDR3 protein. This table holds some 590,000 distinct CDR3 sequences, more than 9% found once. Many counts were recorded for this clonotype. This clonotype was obtained from a human donor who donated a stem cell graft to a child with acute myeloid leukemia. The source material was PBMCs from the stem cell graft donor, sampled from the stem cell graft. The chain recombines TRBV12-3 or TRBV12-4 with TRBJ1-1; D remains ambiguous. The CDR3 sequence: CASSRASEAFF. In DNA, the CDR3 is TGTGCCAGCAGTCGCGCCTCTGAAGCTTTCTTT.